The 20 T cell receptor beta chains below all came from one sample that was sequenced in a study of T-cell reconstitution after alpha-beta-depleted transplantation in children. The library targeted TCRbeta and was prepared with unique molecular identifiers. One entry per CDR3 protein, called by TCRdb with MiXCR from the PCR reads. The repertoire holds around 600,000 distinct CDR3 sequences, with approximately 16% as singletons. The sample in question was PBMCs from the stem cell graft donor, obtained from the stem cell graft. The receptors come from a human donor who donated a stem cell graft to a child with acute myeloid leukemia.

This clonotype showed up many times. The chain employs TRBV20-1 and TRBJ1-3; maybe TRBD1 (5 bases). Per the germline V gene, CDR1 is DFQATT and CDR2 is SNEGSKA (reference sequence). CDR3 length: 13 amino acids. With 6 bases removed from V and 6 bases from J, the gap between germline ends came to 15 bases. CDR3 region: CSAKEGPVNTIYF. In DNA form, the CDR3 reads TGCAGTGCGAAAGAGGGGCCGGTAAACACCATATATTTT.

The sample holds many counts of this clonotype. The V and J genes are TRBV24-1 and TRBJ2-1; D unclear. Germline-derived CDR1 and CDR2 are KGHDR and SFDVKD. Trimming stripped 1 base from V and 9 bases from J, with 6 bases between. The length of the CDR3 is 12 residues. CDR3 DNA: TGTGCCACCAGTGATTTCGGACCTGAGCAGTTCTTC. Its translation is CATSDFGPEQFF.

The sample holds many counts of this clonotype. The chain is built from TRBV5-6 and TRBJ2-1; TRBD2 agrees at 7 bases. Germline V gene lookup returns CDR1 SGHDT and CDR2 YYEEEE. J gave up 5 bases and V 3 bases, and 11 bases lay outside the gene matches. This CDR3 is 16 amino acids long. The chain's CDR3 is CASSSSGGSFHNEQFF. The CDR3, as DNA: TGTGCCAGCAGCTCGTCCGGGGGGAGTTTTCACAATGAGCAGTTCTTC.

The chain combines TRBV12-3 or TRBV12-4 with TRBJ2-3, with D perhaps assigned TRBD1 or TRBD2 (5 bases each). V lost 1 base and J 1 base, leaving 15 bases between the germline ends. The CDR3 length is 17 residues. As DNA, the CDR3 is TGTGCCAGCAGTTTAGGGGGGTGGGGACGGGGCACAGATACGCAGTATTTT. Its translation: CASSLGGWGRGTDTQYF.

This clonotype was seen more than once but under ten times. The rearrangement joins TRBV29-1 to TRBJ2-7; 12 bases line up with TRBD1. This CDR3 comprises 12 residues. Trimming at V came to 6 bases and at J to 7 bases, leaving 4 bases not matched to a gene. Germline V gives CDR1 SQVTM, CDR2 ANQGSEA. CDR3 nucleotides: TGCAGCGTGGGACAGGGGGCAGAGGAGCAGTACTTC. It translates to CSVGQGAEEQYF.

The chain has TRBV15 and TRBJ2-7, with D unclear. The CDR3 consists of 15 residues. V lost 1 base and J lost 5, with 15 bases in between. Per the germline V gene, CDR1 is LNHNV and CDR2 is YYDKDF (reference sequence). The CDR3 spells CATSRGWDSPNEQYF. In nucleotides, the CDR3 is TGTGCCACCAGCAGAGGATGGGATTCTCCTAACGAGCAGTACTTC.

CDR3 in amino acids: CASSYGQPQHF. The DNA for the CDR3 is TGTGCCAGCAGCTACGGGCAGCCCCAGCATTTT. The chain has TRBV12-3 or TRBV12-4 and TRBJ1-5; D gene uncertain. V gave up 6 bases and J gave up 7 bases, with 7 bases separating them. The CDR3 runs 11 residues.

The genes are TRBV20-1 and TRBJ1-3; D unresolved. Germline V gene lookup returns CDR1 DFQATT and CDR2 SNEGSKA (reference sequence). The CDR3 consists of 12 residues. The V and J ends lost 6 bases and 0 bases respectively, with 6 bases between them. The DNA of the CDR3 is TGCAGTGCCTACCCCTCTGGAAACACCATATATTTT. Protein: CSAYPSGNTIYF.

This clonotype was seen at least ten times. In nucleotides, the CDR3 is TGCAGCGTGTCCGCTGGGACAGGGGGCTCGTGGGGAGACGAGCAGTACTTC. Translated, it gives CSVSAGTGGSWGDEQYF. The rearrangement joins TRBV29-1 to TRBJ2-7; 12 positions agree with TRBD1. The CDR3 runs 17 residues. CDR1 is SQVTM and CDR2 is ANQGSEA in the germline V gene. With 6 bases clipped from V and 5 bases from J, the junction kept 17 bases outside the gene matches.

This clonotype was found a few times. The genes are TRBV24-1 and TRBJ2-1, with a weak D call TRBD2 (5 bases). This CDR3 is built from 12 residues. Germline V gives CDR1 KGHDR, CDR2 SFDVKD. V was clipped by 4 bases and J by 10 bases, with 10 bases between them. The DNA of the CDR3 is TGTGCCACCAGTGACAGGACTGGGGAGCAGTTCTTC. It translates to CATSDRTGEQFF.

Worth noting for this clonotype: One base away lies a much larger clone, so this may be a sequencing read error. The V call is TRBV20-1, the J call TRBJ2-1; weak D call: TRBD2 (5 bases). Germline V CDR1 and CDR2: DFQATT, SNEGSKA (reference sequence). The CDR3 totals 12 residues. This CDR3 is CSARSGDNDQFF. The CDR3 DNA reads as TGCAGTGCTAGAAGCGGCGACAATGATCAGTTCTTC.

This sequence joins TRBV18 and TRBJ1-4; no clear D gene. Between the trimmed V and J ends, which lost 3 bases and 5 bases, there was a span of 4 bases. The V gene's germline CDR1 is KGHSH and CDR2 LQKENI. The CDR3 extends over 12 amino acids. The CDR3 nucleotides read TGTGCCAGCTCACCCCAAAATGAAAAACTGTTTTTT. This codes for CASSPQNEKLFF.

This sequence joins TRBV23-1 and TRBJ2-1, with D unresolved. TRBV23-1 is an open reading frame, and its role is uncertain. Trimming cost V 0 bases and J 5 bases, with 14 bases left between them. There are 16 residues in the CDR3. CDR3 loop: CASSQSLPGPNNEQFF. In DNA, the CDR3 is TGCGCCAGCAGTCAATCCTTGCCGGGTCCTAACAATGAGCAGTTCTTC.

This clonotype was picked up many times. The gene calls are TRBV20-1 and TRBJ2-3; D is tentatively TRBD1 or TRBD2 (6 bases each). This CDR3 is 17 amino acids long. V lost 5 bases to trimming and J lost 1 base, with 22 bases between them. Germline-derived CDR1 and CDR2 are DFQATT and SNEGSKA (reference sequence). This chain's CDR3 is CSAPRSRQEGGTDTQYF. The CDR3 DNA sequence: TGCAGTGCTCCCCGCTCGCGACAGGAGGGGGGCACAGATACGCAGTATTTT.

This chain uses TRBV3-1 with TRBJ1-2; TRBD1 matches at 7 bases. The CDR3 has 14 amino acids. Germline V gene lookup returns CDR1 LGHDT and CDR2 YNNKEL (reference sequence). The ends lost 5 bases at V and 4 bases at J; junction bases unmatched: 7. The CDR3 nucleotides read TGTGCCAGCAGCTTCAACCGGGACAGCTATGGCTACACCTTC. Translation gives CASSFNRDSYGYTF.

V is TRBV7-8 and J is TRBJ1-1; D not certain. With 7 bases removed from V and 1 base from J, the gap between germline ends came to 10 bases. This CDR3 contains 13 residues. Germline assignment: CDR1 SGHVS and CDR2 FQNEAQ. CDR3 in amino acids: CASTLAWNTEAFF. In DNA, the CDR3 is TGTGCCAGCACCCTAGCTTGGAACACTGAAGCTTTCTTT.

V and J are TRBV5-1 and TRBJ2-1; possibly TRBD2 for D (6 bases). Germline V CDR1 and CDR2: SGHRS, YFSETQ. CDR3 length equals 17 residues. Deletions cut 1 base from V and 4 bases from J, with 18 bases between. The chain's CDR3 is CASSLRGPGAQYNEQFF. CDR3 in DNA: TGCGCCAGCAGCTTGAGAGGGCCGGGAGCCCAATACAATGAGCAGTTCTTC.

This clonotype was detected many times. The chain employs TRBV29-1 and TRBJ2-3; D ambiguous. The germline V gene encodes CDR1 SQVTM and CDR2 ANQGSEA. Deletions cut 4 bases from V and 4 bases from J, with 9 bases between. The length of the CDR3 is 12 residues. The CDR3 loop reads CSVALGADTQYF. For the CDR3, the DNA is TGCAGCGTTGCTCTCGGCGCAGATACGCAGTATTTT.

The rearrangement uses TRBV6-5 and TRBJ1-2; D uncertain. The germline gives CDR1 MNHEY, CDR2 SVGAGI. The CDR3 is 17 residues long. The V end lost 2 bases, the J end lost 4 bases, and 20 bases lay between the germline ends. CDR3 sequence reads: CASSYNEPEVIIYGYTF. The CDR3 nucleotides are TGTGCCAGCAGTTACAATGAGCCGGAAGTGATCATCTATGGCTACACCTTC.

There are many counts of this clonotype. This chain joins TRBV7-2 and TRBJ2-3, with 9 positions matching TRBD2. J gave up 1 base and V 5 bases, and 7 bases lay outside the gene matches. Germline-derived CDR1 and CDR2 are SGHTA and FQGNSA. CDR3 length equals 16 residues. The chain's CDR3 is CASSDLSGGGTDTQYF. The CDR3 DNA reads as TGTGCCAGCAGCGACCTTAGCGGGGGAGGCACAGATACGCAGTATTTT.